The next 20 T cell receptor beta chains were all read from a single sample in a study of blood T cells in healthy people across ages (dated by TCRdb to between 2014 and 2017). Libraries were prepared through 5' RACE. The data were produced on an Illumina HiSeq 2500. A second PCR of about 7 to 12 cycles was run with a J-beta primer mix and a sample-barcoded 5' primer. TCRdb itself trimmed the public reads at Q25 with fastp, ran MiXCR and retained productive beta chains. Each CDR3 protein gets just one entry, which takes the most common genes and DNA from the rows behind it. This sample holds 700,000 to 900,000 distinct CDR3 sequences; roughly 25% were observed only once. Jointly, the top ten make up about 2.9% of the sample. Separately, the same data were catalogued under a study of T cells of mothers and their children.

Sequencing was carried out using blood. These receptor sequences come from a boy aged 5-17 years in good health.

The chain joins TRBV2 to TRBJ2-5, with TRBD1 matching over 12 bases. After removal of 3 bases from V and 4 bases from J, the junction contained 9 bases not matched to a gene. The CDR3 loop spans 17 amino acids. CDR1 is SNHLY and CDR2 is FYNNEI in the germline V gene. CDR3: CASSERRPGQGAETQYF. CDR3 in DNA: TGTGCCAGCAGTGAGAGACGCCCGGGACAGGGGGCAGAGACCCAGTACTTC.

The chain carries TRBV20-1 and TRBJ2-1, with 10 nucleotides matching TRBD2. The CDR3 contains 18 residues. The ends lost 1 base at V and 10 bases at J; junction bases unmatched: 19. Germline values: CDR1 DFQATT, CDR2 SNEGSKA (reference sequence). For the CDR3, the DNA is TGCAGTGCTAGAGCCCTCTCGACAGGGGAGAAGCGGGGGGGCGAGCAGTTCTTC. It specifies CSARALSTGEKRGGEQFF.

J is TRBJ2-7 and V is TRBV3-1, with D possibly matching TRBD2 (6 bases). This CDR3 is built from 14 residues. V was trimmed by 3 bases and J by 6 bases, leaving 15 bases between them. CDR1 is LGHDT and CDR2 is YNNKEL in the germline V gene (reference sequence). The chain's CDR3 is CASSHYTRRGEQYF. CDR3 sequence (DNA): TGTGCCAGCAGCCACTATACTCGGAGGGGCGAGCAGTACTTC.

This clonotype was recorded a few times. J is TRBJ1-1 and V is TRBV20-1; unclear D gene. Germline values: CDR1 DFQATT, CDR2 SNEGSKA (reference sequence). V lost 5 bases and J lost 7, with 14 bases in between. The CDR3 runs to 12 residues. The CDR3 region has the DNA TGCAGTGCTCCTAGGACGGACCTTGAAGCTTTCTTT. Protein sequence: CSAPRTDLEAFF.

The chain has TRBV7-6 and TRBJ2-3; 11 bases align to TRBD2. This CDR3 region has 15 residues. Germline V gives CDR1 SGHVS, CDR2 FNYEAQ. The V gene end was trimmed by 6 bases and the J gene end by 1 base; junction bases not matched to a gene: 3. CDR3 in DNA: TGTGCCAGCAGACCACTAGCGGGGGGCACAGATACGCAGTATTTT. Translating gives CASRPLAGGTDTQYF.

This clonotype was observed a few times. The chain employs TRBV12-3 or TRBV12-4 and TRBJ2-7; tentative D call: TRBD2 (6 bases). The CDR3 has 16 residues. V was clipped by 6 bases and J by 0 bases, with 18 bases between them. The DNA of the CDR3 is TGTGCCAGCAGCTGGGGGGACTCAACGGTCTCCTACGAGCAGTACTTC. Amino acids: CASSWGDSTVSYEQYF.

This clonotype occurred a few times. The chain links TRBV23-1 to TRBJ2-5; unclear D gene. TRBV23-1 is an open reading frame whose function is uncertain. V was shortened by 2 bases and J by 1 base, with 17 bases between the two germline ends. The CDR3 totals 17 residues. The CDR3 sequence is CASSQPGSFWVQETQYF. CDR3 sequence (DNA): TGCGCCAGCAGTCAACCTGGGTCCTTCTGGGTCCAAGAGACCCAGTACTTC.

This clonotype was detected only a few times. The J gene is TRBJ1-1, the V gene TRBV6-5; D is ambiguous. Germline values: CDR1 MNHEY, CDR2 SVGAGI. The CDR3 is 11 amino acids. V shed 5 bases and J shed 7 bases, with 8 bases lying between them. CDR3 nucleotide sequence: TGTGCCAGCAGTCGCTCGAATGAAGCTTTCTTT. Residues: CASSRSNEAFF.

The V call is TRBV19, the J call TRBJ1-6, with 9 bases matching TRBD1. This CDR3 is 16 amino acids long. The V segment lost 6 bases and the J segment 7 bases; nucleotides outside the gene matches: 10. The germline V gene has CDR1 LNHDA and CDR2 SQIVND (reference sequence). The CDR3 region is CASSTGDRVGNSPLHF. The CDR3 nucleotides read TGTGCCAGTAGCACAGGGGACAGGGTCGGAAATTCACCCCTCCACTTT.

The genes are TRBV7-3 and TRBJ2-7, with unresolved D. CDR1 is SGHTA and CDR2 is FQGTGA in the germline V gene. This CDR3 contains 13 residues. Trimming left V 1 base short and J 5 bases short, with 9 bases between. DNA for the CDR3: TGTGCCAGCAGCTTAATGCCGTCCAACGAGCAGTACTTC. Its protein is CASSLMPSNEQYF.

V gene TRBV6-6 combines with J gene TRBJ2-5, with a weak D call TRBD1 (6 bases). Germline CDR1 is MNHNY and CDR2 is SVGAGI (reference sequence). V lost 2 bases and J 2 bases, leaving 15 bases between the germline ends. There are 16 residues in the CDR3. In DNA, the CDR3 is TGTGCCAGCAGTTACAGTTGGACAGTCGGACAAGAGACCCAGTACTTC. Protein sequence: CASSYSWTVGQETQYF.

A few counts support this clonotype. The CDR3 DNA is TGTGCCAGCAGCGTAGGCAGGGCCCAGAACACTGAAGCTTTCTTT. Protein: CASSVGRAQNTEAFF. J is TRBJ1-1 and V is TRBV9, with a weak D call TRBD1 (5 bases). The ends were cut back, 0 bases at V and 1 base at J, with 10 bases in the middle. The CDR3 sequence is 15 residues long. Germline lookup yields CDR1 SGDLS and CDR2 YYNGEE.

This sequence joins TRBV5-1 and TRBJ1-1; D possibly corresponds to TRBD1 (6 bases). This CDR3 spans 14 amino acids. CDR1 is SGHRS, CDR2 YFSETQ, per germline. The V end was cut by 0 bases, the J end by 5 bases, with 11 bases between. The CDR3 spells CASSLATGATEAFF. Written as DNA, the CDR3 is TGCGCCAGCAGCTTGGCGACGGGGGCAACTGAAGCTTTCTTT. The full variable domain, rest sourced from reference TRBV5-1 and TRBJ1-1, is KAGVTQTPRYLIKTRGQQVTLSCSPISGHRSVSWYQQTPGQGLQFLFEYFSETQRNKGNFPGRFSGRQFSNSRSEMNVSTLELGDSALYLCASSLATGATEAFFGQGTRLTVV.

This chain uses TRBV20-1 with TRBJ1-2, with D possibly being TRBD1 (5 bases). This CDR3 has 12 residues. V lost 0 bases, J lost 8 bases, and 10 bases lay in between. Germline values: CDR1 DFQATT, CDR2 SNEGSKA (reference sequence). CDR3 sequence reads: CSARDWDVGYTF. The CDR3 DNA follows: TGCAGTGCTAGAGATTGGGACGTCGGCTACACCTTC.

V is TRBV7-3 and J is TRBJ2-5; D remains unclear. There are 17 residues in the CDR3. Per germline, CDR1 SGHTA and CDR2 FQGTGA. The V end was cut by 2 bases, the J end by 0 bases, with 16 bases between. CDR3 DNA: TGTGCCAGCAGCTTATATGGGCCTACAGTGTACCAAGAGACCCAGTACTTC. Protein product: CASSLYGPTVYQETQYF.

The chain employs TRBV7-8 and TRBJ1-5, with D possibly being TRBD1 (5 bases). Trimming took off 2 bases at V and 3 bases at J, with 11 bases between the two ends. CDR1 is SGHVS and CDR2 is FQNEAQ in the germline V gene. This CDR3 is 15 amino acids long. CDR3 in amino acids: CASSLNRQINQPQHF. The CDR3 DNA sequence: TGTGCCAGCAGCTTAAACAGACAGATCAATCAGCCCCAGCATTTT.

This clonotype was seen many times. V usage is TRBV7-2 and J usage is TRBJ2-7; no clear D gene. In germline, CDR1 is SGHTA, CDR2 FQGNSA. Trimming removed 1 base from V and 6 bases from J, with 7 bases in between. The CDR3 contains 12 residues. In DNA form, the CDR3 reads TGTGCCAGCAGCTTAGTCCCGTCCGAGCAGTACTTC. It is translated as CASSLVPSEQYF.

Only a few counts were recorded for this clonotype. The germline gene is not matched at one end of the junction; a read error may be the cause. The chain joins TRBV7-9 to TRBJ1-4; D is unclear. Germline assignment: CDR1 SEHNR and CDR2 FQNEAQ (reference sequence). CDR3 size: 14 residues. The CDR3 here is CASSLDPGNEKLFF. DNA for the CDR3: TGTGCCAGCAGCTTGGACCCCGGCAATGAAAAACTGTTCTTT.

The rearrangement uses TRBV2 and TRBJ2-5; 9 bases line up with TRBD2. The assigned J gene may be wrong: the sequence end matches TRBJ2-7 better. The CDR3 is 14 residues long. Germline values: CDR1 SNHLY, CDR2 FYNNEI. CDR3 sequence (DNA): TGTGCCAGCAGTGAGCTAGCGGGGAACTACGAGCAGTACTTC. Translation: CASSELAGNYEQYF.

The sample holds a few counts of this clonotype. V gene TRBV21-1 combines with J gene TRBJ1-2; the table's TRBD1 call for D was not verified on the DNA. TRBV21-1 is a pseudogene segment. The CDR3 runs to 16 residues. The CDR3 is CASSKVGDRSRDGYTF. For the CDR3, the DNA is TGTGCCAGCAGCAAAGTGGGGGACAGATCGCGTGATGGCTACACCTTC.